This T cell receptor (beta chain) originates from a study of blood T cell repertoires in COVID-19. Across the whole study: Acute-phase and convalescent COVID-19 samples originated in the United States, Italy and Spain. From T cells, B-cell-depleted T cells, or PBMCs came the material, which was cDNA or gDNA.

V shed 5 bases, J shed 7 bases, and the junction held 8 bases outside the gene matches. CDR1 is SGHTA and CDR2 is FQGTGA in the germline V gene. The CDR3 runs 14 residues. Per the authors' pipeline: Estimates of nucleated cell counts were drawn from the amplification of reference gene primers. TCRdb keeps only in-frame clones here, not all; method: immunoSEQ multiplex PCR. From that table come the V and J calls and clone size; the DNA was used to work out D and trimming. The sample records about 140,000 clones, 77% being singletons. The TCR originated in a woman in her 50s with active or convalescent COVID-19. Sequences were obtained from peripheral blood. The chain joins TRBV7-3 to TRBJ1-2; 9 bases fit TRBD1. DNA for the CDR3: TGTGCCAGCAGCCCAAGGGGACAGGGCGGTGGCTACACCTTC. Its protein product is CASSPRGQGGGYTF.